Below, 24 T cell receptor beta chains from the same sample are listed, as sequenced in a study of blood T cells in healthy people across ages. A second PCR, run for about 7 to 11 cycles, used a sample-barcoded 5' primer plus a J-beta primer mix. One entry per CDR3 protein, called by TCRdb with MiXCR from the 5' RACE reads. The data contain about 1.8 million distinct CDR3 sequences, 49% of them seen just once; the ten biggest clones take up roughly 2%. The sample was blood. The origin of the receptors is a woman aged 40 to 49 in good health.

The chain employs TRBV9 and TRBJ2-7, with D possibly TRBD1 on 6 matching bases. The CDR3 extends over 15 amino acids. Germline lookup yields CDR1 SGDLS and CDR2 YYNGEE. Trimming took 0 bases from V and 6 from J, leaving 16 bases between them. The CDR3 is CASSVGLGATFEQYF. CDR3 DNA sequence: TGTGCCAGCAGCGTAGGTCTGGGGGCAACGTTCGAGCAGTACTTC.

The V gene is TRBV20-1, the J gene TRBJ1-3, with D possibly TRBD1 on 5 matching bases. The germline V gene encodes CDR1 DFQATT and CDR2 SNEGSKA (reference sequence). The CDR3 covers 16 residues. The V end was cut by 3 bases, the J end by 3 bases, with 18 bases between. This CDR3 reads CSASSDAQGLGNTIYF. In DNA, the CDR3 is TGCAGTGCTAGTTCTGACGCGCAGGGACTTGGAAACACCATATATTTT.

The rearrangement joins TRBV20-1 to TRBJ2-3; D is undetermined. This CDR3 is 17 amino acids long. Trimming cost V 0 bases and J 5 bases, with 21 bases left between them. Germline assignment: CDR1 DFQATT and CDR2 SNEGSKA (reference sequence). The CDR3 bases are TGCAGTGCTAGAGATCGCCCAGGATCGGTTGGCATAGATACGCAGTATTTT. Translating it yields CSARDRPGSVGIDTQYF.

This CDR3 reads CASSLGAGGRTQYF. The DNA of the CDR3 is TGTGCCAGCAGTTTGGGAGCGGGGGGGAGAACGCAGTATTTT. V gene TRBV28 combines with J gene TRBJ2-3, with TRBD2 matching over 10 bases. Germline V CDR1 and CDR2: MDHEN, SYDVKM. The CDR3 is 14 residues long. Germline trimming cut 3 bases from V and 9 bases from J; bases unmatched to any gene: 6.

In its sample, this clonotype was seen once. This chain links TRBV21-1 with TRBJ2-1; TRBD1, the table's D call, was not compared with the DNA. TRBV21-1 is a pseudogene. The CDR3 length is 17 residues. CDR3 sequence (DNA): TGTGCCAGCAGCAAGCCCTTACGGGGCGAACCCTACAATGAGCAGTTCTTC. Its protein is CASSKPLRGEPYNEQFF.

The chain couples TRBV20-1 to TRBJ2-1; D not resolved. Germline CDR1 reads DFQATT; CDR2 reads SNEGSKA (reference sequence). CDR3 size: 13 residues. V was shortened by 1 base and J by 8 bases, with 12 bases between the two germline ends. The CDR3 is CSARGVTGYEQFF. In DNA form, the CDR3 reads TGCAGTGCTAGAGGAGTGACTGGTTATGAGCAGTTCTTC.

This clonotype has more than one count but fewer than ten. The limits of the CDR3 on the DNA are not certain, so only TCRdb's listed CDR3 is given. The rearrangement joins TRBV2 to TRBJ2-1; the table's D call, TRBD1, has no DNA check behind it. The CDR3 region is 15 residues in length, termini included. Germline V gives CDR1 SNHLY, CDR2 FYNNEI. The CDR3 here is CASSSSGLLSHEQFF.

J is TRBJ1-2 and V is TRBV27; TRBD1 agrees at 8 bases. CDR3 size: 15 residues. Germline CDR1 MNHEY, CDR2 SMNVEV (reference sequence). V was clipped by 5 bases and J by 8 bases; unmatched bases: 13. CDR3 amino acids: CASSPAQGARGGYTF. The CDR3, as DNA: TGTGCCAGCAGTCCCGCCCAGGGGGCCAGGGGAGGCTACACCTTC.

The sample holds a few counts of this clonotype. The V and J genes are TRBV7-9 and TRBJ2-7, with TRBD1 identical over 10 bases. The V and J ends lost 1 base and 4 bases, in that order; junction bases with no gene match: 7. The germline gives CDR1 SEHNR, CDR2 FQNEAQ (reference sequence). This CDR3 spans 16 amino acids. The DNA of the CDR3 is TGTGCCAGCAGCTTAGATCCGGGACAGGGGACTTACGAGCAGTACTTC. Amino acid sequence: CASSLDPGQGTYEQYF.

This clonotype was detected only once. The rearrangement joins TRBV2 to TRBJ1-2, with D possibly matching TRBD1 (6 bases). The V end lost 4 bases, the J end lost 7 bases, and 13 bases lay between the germline ends. Germline V gene lookup returns CDR1 SNHLY and CDR2 FYNNEI. There are 13 residues in the CDR3. CDR3 loop: CASSGGGGCGYTF. DNA of the CDR3: TGTGCCAGCAGTGGAGGGGGAGGCTGTGGCTACACCTTC.

This chain uses TRBV4-1 with TRBJ2-5; D is perhaps TRBD1 (6 bases). The germline V and J ends were trimmed by 1 base and 1 base, with 10 bases remaining between them. CDR1 is MGHRA, CDR2 YSYEKL, per germline. This CDR3 comprises 15 residues. The CDR3 bases are TGCGCCAGCAGCCAAGTAGGGACATTCCAAGAGACCCAGTACTTC. Amino acids: CASSQVGTFQETQYF.

This clonotype has more than one count but fewer than ten. The rearrangement links TRBV29-1 to TRBJ2-5, with D tentatively TRBD2 (6 bases). Trimming left V 4 bases short and J 5 bases short, with 23 bases between. The CDR3 is 16 amino acids. Germline CDR1 and CDR2: SQVTM and ANQGSEA. CDR3 residues: CSVGGRGPNLLETQYF. CDR3 bases: TGCAGCGTTGGAGGGCGGGGTCCCAACCTCCTGGAGACCCAGTACTTC. Based on the CDR3 plus reference TRBV29-1 and TRBJ2-5, the full variable domain is SAVISQKPSRDICQRGTSLTIQCQVDSQVTMMFWYRQQPGQSLTLIATANQGSEATYESGFVIDKFPISRPNLTFSTLTVSNMSPEDSSIYLCSVGGRGPNLLETQYFGPGTRLLVL.

This clonotype turned up a few times. V gene TRBV24-1 combines with J gene TRBJ2-1; 10 bases map to TRBD1. The V gene's germline CDR1 is KGHDR and CDR2 SFDVKD. The CDR3 loop spans 17 amino acids. V shed 2 bases, J shed 5 bases, and the junction held 8 bases outside the gene matches. Here the CDR3 DNA reads TGTGCCACCAGTGATTCCTCCGGGACAGGGGACCACAATGAGCAGTTCTTC. This translates into CATSDSSGTGDHNEQFF.

This clonotype showed up just a few times. The gene calls are TRBV7-2 and TRBJ1-2; weak D call: TRBD1 (6 bases). CDR3 size: 13 residues. V gave up 4 bases and J gave up 4 bases, with 10 bases separating them. The V gene's germline CDR1 is SGHTA and CDR2 FQGNSA. In DNA, the CDR3 is TGTGCCAGCAGCTACGGGACAAGCTATGGCTACACCTTC. It is translated as CASSYGTSYGYTF.

The rearrangement uses TRBV28 and TRBJ2-7; D is perhaps TRBD1 or TRBD2 (5 bases each). The V gene's germline CDR1 is MDHEN and CDR2 SYDVKM. The CDR3 extends over 13 amino acids. V lost 3 bases to trimming and J lost 7 bases, with 13 bases between them. As DNA, the CDR3 is TGTGCCAGCAGTTTCGGGGCCTCCGTAGAGCAGTACTTC. It encodes CASSFGASVEQYF.

The chain combines TRBV28 with TRBJ1-6; no firm D call. CDR1 is MDHEN, CDR2 SYDVKM, per germline. This CDR3 comprises 13 residues. V lost 5 bases, J lost 9 bases, and 11 bases lay in between. The CDR3 region has the DNA TGTGCCAGCAGTGTGACAAATAGTTCACCCCTCCACTTT. Translating gives CASSVTNSSPLHF.

The chain couples TRBV9 to TRBJ2-4; a weak D match, TRBD2 (8 bases). Germline V gene lookup returns CDR1 SGDLS and CDR2 YYNGEE. CDR3 length: 15 residues. Trimming cost V 3 bases and J 7 bases, with 17 bases left between them. The chain's CDR3 is CASSAGGGARNIQYF. The CDR3 DNA is TGTGCCAGCAGCGCGGGAGGGGGCGCAAGGAACATTCAGTACTTC.

The J gene is TRBJ2-4, the V gene TRBV28; 9 bases map to TRBD2. The tail of the sequence fits TRBJ2-5 better, so the J call may be wrong. The CDR3 contains 16 residues. CDR1 is MDHEN and CDR2 is SYDVKM in the germline V gene. This chain's CDR3 is CASSHDLAGSEETQYF. CDR3 nucleotides: TGTGCCAGCAGCCACGACCTAGCGGGGTCAGAAGAGACCCAGTACTTC.

The V gene is TRBV5-1, the J gene TRBJ1-6; no firm D call. Trimming took off 4 bases at V and 6 bases at J, with 17 bases between the two ends. The CDR3 covers 16 residues. Germline CDR1 and CDR2: SGHRS and YFSETQ. The DNA for the CDR3 is TGCGCCAGCAGCCCCACCCCACCGGTTGTTAATTCACCCCTCCACTTT. This gives the protein CASSPTPPVVNSPLHF.

The chain combines TRBV7-2 with TRBJ2-1; 7 bases are shared with TRBD1. Germline CDR1 reads SGHTA; CDR2 reads FQGNSA. The junction had 13 bases not matched to a gene; V was cut back by 4 bases and J by 7 bases. The CDR3 extends over 16 amino acids. Here the CDR3 reads CASSSMDRTYGNEQFF. The CDR3 nucleotides are TGTGCCAGCAGCTCCATGGACAGGACATACGGGAATGAGCAGTTCTTC. Looking up the rest from reference TRBV7-2 and TRBJ2-1 gives the full variable domain: GAGVSQSPSNKVTEKGKDVELRCDPISGHTALYWYRQSLGQGLEFLIYFQGNSAPDKSGLPSDRFSAERTGGSVSTLTIQRTQQEDSAVYLCASSSMDRTYGNEQFFGPGTRLTVL.

V is TRBV7-8 and J is TRBJ2-1; no reliable D call. The CDR3 has 14 residues. Germline V gives CDR1 SGHVS, CDR2 FQNEAQ. Trimming left V 6 bases short and J 10 bases short, with 19 bases between. The CDR3 reads CASSQFDEVQEQFF. CDR3 sequence (DNA): TGTGCCAGCAGTCAATTCGACGAAGTACAGGAGCAGTTCTTC.

This clonotype appeared a few times. V and J are TRBV11-2 and TRBJ2-3, with D perhaps given as TRBD1 or TRBD2 (5 bases each). The CDR3 spans 16 residues. Germline-derived CDR1 and CDR2 are SGHAT and FQNNGV. V was trimmed by 2 bases and J by 0 bases, leaving 12 bases between them. The CDR3 nucleotides read TGTGCCAGCAGCTTAATGATGGGGGTAAGCACAGATACGCAGTATTTT. Encoded protein: CASSLMMGVSTDTQYF. Combining the CDR3 with reference TRBV11-2 and TRBJ2-3 gives the whole variable domain EAGVAQSPRYKIIEKRQSVAFWCNPISGHATLYWYQQILGQGPKLLIQFQNNGVVDDSQLPKDRFSAERLKGVDSTLKIQPAKLEDSAVYLCASSLMMGVSTDTQYFGPGTRLTVL.

The V call is TRBV5-5, the J call TRBJ1-4, with D perhaps matching TRBD1 (5 bases). The CDR3 spans 15 residues. Germline V gene lookup returns CDR1 SGHKS and CDR2 YYEKEE (reference sequence). V was trimmed by 1 base and J by 5 bases, leaving 12 bases between them. The CDR3 coding sequence is TGTGCCAGCAGCTTGAGGGCAGGGACGAATGAAAAACTGTTTTTT. Translating gives CASSLRAGTNEKLFF.

This clonotype was seen just once. V usage is TRBV29-1 and J usage is TRBJ2-7, with 7 nucleotides matching TRBD1. Germline trimming cut 6 bases from V and 7 bases from J; bases unmatched to any gene: 9. Germline loops: CDR1 SQVTM, CDR2 ANQGSEA. The CDR3 runs 12 residues. The CDR3 sequence: CSVGGTVNEQYF. The CDR3 DNA reads as TGCAGCGTCGGTGGGACAGTCAATGAGCAGTACTTC.